This is a list of T cell receptor beta chains from one sample in a study of blood T cell repertoires in COVID-19. The protocol was immunoSEQ multiplex PCR, while the TCRdb copy is restricted to in-frame clones and leaves out a portion. The data show about 83,000 clones, roughly 82% seen once. The sample consisted of peripheral blood. These receptors all stem from a woman aged 80 or older with active or convalescent COVID-19. The conserved cysteine and the conserved F or W are not part of the CDR3 here. Clone size is not always given. Where it is, it says once, few, many or a class for expanded clones.

>TRBV6-1|-|TRBJ2-1
ASSVAPIGQGYNEQF
>TRBV7-2|-|TRBJ1-2
ASSLVAGEGSRGYT
>TRBV6-2/TRBV6-3|-|TRBJ2-1
ASSYGLAGLSSYNEQF
>TRBV23-1|-|TRBJ1-2
ASSHPGELYGYT
>TRBV14|-|TRBJ1-2
ASSFRGSYGYT
>TRBV6-6|-|TRBJ1-5
ASSLTGGDSNQPQH
>TRBV6-6|-|TRBJ2-5
ASTGGTGVRETQY
>TRBV2|-|TRBJ1-4
ASLEGAALGKLF
>TRBV10-3|-|TRBJ1-1
ARRTGLETEAF
>TRBV7-2|-|TRBJ2-7
ASSLVGGGRRAYEQY
>TRBV6-1|-|TRBJ1-5
ASSEAGGGNQPQH
>TRBV7-2|few|TRBJ1-1
ASSHRDRGTEAF
>TRBV28|-|TRBJ1-2
ASSLNEVLINYGYT
>TRBV14|-|TRBJ2-3
ASSQGVSGGLTDTQY
>TRBV12-3/TRBV12-4|few|TRBJ1-4
ASSRTDEKLF
>TRBV19|-|TRBJ1-1
ASSMQGPGAF
>TRBV5-4|-|TRBJ2-1
ASRTSASSYNEQF
>TRBV6-2/TRBV6-3|-|TRBJ1-2
ASCQDPQENYGYT
>TRBV28|-|TRBJ1-6
ASSLGTVNNSPLH
>TRBV5-4|once|TRBJ2-5
ASSLRTSVETQY
>TRBV5-4|few|TRBJ2-4
ASSLGQGAIQY
>TRBV24-1|once|TRBJ1-2
ATSAPDRDYGYT
>TRBV30|-|TRBJ1-6
AWTLGQYNSPLH
>TRBV12-3/TRBV12-4|-|TRBJ1-2
ASKPQSGYGYT
>TRBV11-2|-|TRBJ2-4
ASSLLGGRSVNIQY
>TRBV7-2|-|TRBJ2-3
ASSLVLATDTQY
>TRBV2|-|TRBJ2-7
ASSEQDAQRTSGTTYEQY
>TRBV2|-|TRBJ1-3
ASSEARQSGNTIY
>TRBV5-1|few|TRBJ2-1
ASSFLGARDEQF
>TRBV24-1|-|TRBJ1-2
ATSDYPTSYGYT
>TRBV21-1|-|TRBJ1-2
ASSKKRRDSYNYGYT